This TCR beta chain was sequenced for a study of regulatory T cells in long-lasting Graves disease (dated by TCRdb to 2020 to 2023). For the wider study: Persistent Graves' disease was defined as persistently positive TSH receptor autoantibodies together with antithyroid drug treatment for over 5 years. Persistent Graves' disease patients were compared with newly diagnosed Graves' disease patients by peripheral blood TCR sequencing and RNA sequencing. The study was registered as a clinical trial and conducted in China. A total of some 35 samples underwent TCR sequencing, from about 13 patients with persistent Graves' disease and some 20 patients with newly diagnosed Graves' disease. Persistent Graves' disease patients in the clinical cohort had taken antithyroid drugs for roughly ten years on average.

The time point label on this specimen signifies: persistent/refractory GD, antithyroid drugs over 5 years with positive TRAb. For both TCR sequencing and RNA sequencing, RNA was extracted from PBMCs using TRIzol. The diagnosis of Graves' disease followed American Thyroid Association guidelines. Patients were recruited from an endocrinology department in Xi'an, China. From each patient, around 9 milliliters of peripheral blood was collected into an EDTA anticoagulant tube. PBMCs were isolated by Ficoll Paque Plus density gradient separation without further T cell sorting. An Agilent 2100 Bioanalyzer and agarose gel were used to assess RNA quality, and a NanoDrop 2000 was used to measure RNA concentration. This clonotype has more than one count but fewer than ten. Its specific antigen is unknown. Base qualities are not provided; no much larger clone lies one nucleotide away. The library was prepared using multiplex PCR. TCRdb records Illumina HiSeq 4000 as the sequencer. iRepertoire HTBI primers and Arm-PCR amplification of CDR3 regions were used to construct TCR beta libraries. Before sequencing, the PCR products underwent gel purification. On the authors' methods: Gene usage analysis of CDR3 amino acid clonotypes used the 62 TRBV and some 15 TRBJ segments found across samples. COPE and FqMerger were used to merge filtered high-quality paired reads into contigs. BLAST was used to align contigs to IMGT TRBV, TRBD and TRBJ reference genes, and CDR3 was defined according to IMGT. Clonotypes above 0.1% frequency were classified as highly expanded clones. Repertoire diversity was measured by Shannon entropy, and V-J evenness by the Gini coefficient. A clonotype found in more than one individual was treated as public. TCRdb handled the public reads itself, with Q25 trimming in fastp and clone calling in MiXCR, and kept productive beta chains. Every CDR3 protein is listed once, alongside the most common genes and DNA of its rows. The V and J calls were determined by TCRdb, not by the authors. Present in this sample are about 430,000 distinct CDR3 sequences, roughly a fifth of which were seen just once. The ten largest clones add up to 14% of the sample.

Here is what the overall study found, with its caveats: Only the TCR beta chain was sequenced and analyzed. Compared with newly diagnosed patients, persistent Graves' disease patients had lower TCR Shannon entropy and fewer highly expanded clones, which suggests clonal expansion. Preferential use of TRBV28, TRBJ1-2 and TRBJ2-5 was observed in persistent disease, whereas TRBV20-1 and TRBJ2-1 were favored in newly diagnosed disease. As a limitation, the authors acknowledged that the small sample size may reduce accuracy. Peripheral blood alone was examined, since thyroid tissue, which constituted the primary lesion, could not be accessed. Patients with persistent disease shared more public clonotypes (roughly 2,900) than newly diagnosed patients did (about 970).

The germline V gene specifies MDHEN as CDR1 and SYDVKM as CDR2. The trim is 3 bases for V and 0 bases for J, with a gap of 14 bases between the germline ends. The CDR3 sequence holds 17 residues, the cysteine and phenylalanine included. The only DNA kept is the CDR3, 51 bases in frame from the first base. The rearrangement combines TRBV28 with TRBJ2-2, with the identity of the D gene unclear. This sequence originates from a female donor with Graves disease. This material consisted of peripheral blood mononuclear cells (PBMCs), taken when the disease was refractory, from a patient treated with antithyroid drugs. The CDR3 reads as follows: CASSFFFTGPNTGELFF. The DNA sequence is TGTGCCAGCAGTTTTTTTTTTACTGGGCCGAACACCGGGGAGCTGTTTTTT.